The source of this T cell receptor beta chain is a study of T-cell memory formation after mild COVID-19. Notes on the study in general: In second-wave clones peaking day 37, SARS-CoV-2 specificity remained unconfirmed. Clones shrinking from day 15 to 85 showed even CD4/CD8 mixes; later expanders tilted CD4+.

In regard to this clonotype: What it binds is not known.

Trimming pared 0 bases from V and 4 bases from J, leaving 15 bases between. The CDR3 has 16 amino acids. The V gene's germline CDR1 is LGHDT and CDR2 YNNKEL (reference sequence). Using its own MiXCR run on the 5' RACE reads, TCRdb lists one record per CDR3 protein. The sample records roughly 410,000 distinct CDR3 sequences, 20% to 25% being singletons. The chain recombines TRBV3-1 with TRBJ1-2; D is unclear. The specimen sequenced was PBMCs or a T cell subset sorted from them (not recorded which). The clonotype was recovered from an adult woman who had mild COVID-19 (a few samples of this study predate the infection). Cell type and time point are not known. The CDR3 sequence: CASSQDRSRMSYGYTF. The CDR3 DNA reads TGTGCCAGCAGCCAAGATCGGAGCAGAATGAGCTATGGCTACACCTTC.